This T cell receptor (beta chain) was recovered during a study of cytomegalovirus exposure and HLA in healthy donors. Vbeta (60) and Jbeta (13) primers were used in the PCR. The table came from immunoSEQ multiplex PCR; TCRdb's copy has only in-frame clones and leaves some out. The data hold some 120,000 clones, with under 85% observed a single time. This CDR3 is 13 amino acids long. The V end lost 2 bases, the J end lost 8 bases, and 10 bases lay between the germline ends. CDR1 and CDR2 from the germline V gene are GTSNPN and SVGIG (reference sequence). This rearrangement joins TRBV30 to TRBJ1-6, with a weak D call TRBD1 (5 bases). This sequence was found in a woman in her forties in good health and CMV-seropositive. Source material: PBMCs. The CDR3 DNA reads TGTGCCTGGAGTCCCGGGACTGATTCACCCCTCCACTTT. This translates into CAWSPGTDSPLHF.